The 31 T cell receptor beta chains reported below all come from one sample, sequenced in a study of cytomegalovirus exposure and HLA in healthy donors. PCR involved 60 Vbeta and 13 Jbeta primers. The repertoire was sequenced with immunoSEQ multiplex PCR; TCRdb's copy has only in-frame clones and lacks some. Of roughly 110,000 clones detected, about four fifths appear once; the ten largest clones hold about 1.6%. Sequenced material: PBMCs. Receptors were obtained from a man aged 45-65 years in good health and CMV-seronegative.

V gene TRBV6-5 combines with J gene TRBJ1-2, with TRBD1 matching over 10 bases. The V gene end was trimmed by 5 bases and the J gene end by 4 bases; junction bases not matched to a gene: 7. There are 15 residues in the CDR3. Germline V gene data show CDR1 as MNHEY and CDR2 as SVGAGI. The CDR3 sequence is CASSSRDRGPYGYTF. The CDR3 region has the DNA TGTGCCAGCAGTAGCCGGGACAGGGGCCCCTATGGCTACACCTTC.

The chain recombines TRBV9 with TRBJ2-5; unclear D gene. The CDR3 loop spans 15 amino acids. Trimming took off 0 bases at V and 2 bases at J, with 11 bases between the two ends. Germline CDR1 SGDLS, CDR2 YYNGEE. CDR3 protein: CASSVVPQQQETQYF. CDR3 nucleotide sequence: TGTGCCAGCAGCGTAGTCCCCCAACAGCAAGAGACCCAGTACTTC. The entire variable domain, with the rest obtained from reference TRBV9 and TRBJ2-5, is as follows: DSGVTQTPKHLITATGQRVTLRCSPRSGDLSVYWYQQSLDQGLQFLIQYYNGEERAKGNILERFSAQQFPDLHSELNLSSLELGDSALYFCASSVVPQQQETQYFGPGTRLLVL.

On this clone: A read error may account for a junction end that differs from germline. The chain couples TRBV7-9 to TRBJ2-3, with D unresolved. This CDR3 is built from 13 residues. Germline V gene data show CDR1 as SEHNR and CDR2 as FQNEAQ (reference sequence). CDR3 nucleotides: TGTTCCAGCAGTAACTCCGGCACAGATACGCAGTATTTT. It specifies CSSSNSGTDTQYF.

This chain links TRBV5-6 with TRBJ2-7, with D maybe TRBD1 (5 bases). CDR3 size: 14 residues. CDR1 and CDR2 from the germline V gene are SGHDT and YYEEEE. Trimming stripped 2 bases from V and 6 bases from J, with 15 bases between. The CDR3 loop is CASSFRAAGREQYF. The CDR3 coding sequence is TGTGCCAGCAGCTTCAGGGCCGCTGGGCGCGAGCAGTACTTC.

This chain joins TRBV19 and TRBJ2-1, with 7 bases lining up with TRBD2. Per the germline V gene, CDR1 is LNHDA and CDR2 is SQIVND (reference sequence). This CDR3 comprises 13 residues. V was pared by 9 bases and J by 2 bases, with 4 bases of the junction left unmatched. The CDR3 spells CASRLAAYNEQFF. The CDR3 region has the DNA TGTGCCAGCCGACTAGCAGCCTACAATGAGCAGTTCTTC.

The chain joins TRBV4-2 to TRBJ2-2; 10 bases are shared with TRBD1. CDR1 LGHNA and CDR2 YNFKEQ come from the germline V gene. The CDR3 spans 15 residues. The ends lost 6 bases at V and 5 bases at J; junction bases unmatched: 6. DNA of the CDR3: TGTGCCAGCAGTTCCACGGGACAGGGGACCGGGGAGCTGTTTTTT. This translates into CASSSTGQGTGELFF.

The rearrangement joins TRBV7-9 to TRBJ2-1, with TRBD2 matching over 8 bases. Per germline, CDR1 SEHNR and CDR2 FQNEAQ (reference sequence). J gave up 3 bases and V 3 bases, and 4 bases lay outside the gene matches. This CDR3 has 15 amino acids. The CDR3 is CASSLGRGDYNEQFF. CDR3 bases: TGTGCCAGCAGCTTGGGGCGGGGGGACTACAATGAGCAGTTCTTC.

This chain uses TRBV10-2 with TRBJ2-5, with TRBD1 as a possible D gene (7 bases). Matching the DNA end better, TRBJ2-7 makes the J call doubtful. CDR1 and CDR2 (germline): WSHSY, SAAADI. This CDR3 has 14 amino acids. This chain's CDR3 is CASSEAGGTYEQYF. CDR3 DNA sequence: TGCGCCAGCAGTGAGGCAGGGGGGACCTACGAGCAGTACTTC.

This clone was detected only a few times. This chain connects TRBV12-5 to TRBJ1-1, with D possibly being TRBD1 (5 bases). Per germline, CDR1 LGHNT and CDR2 FRNRAP. With 3 bases removed from V and 4 bases from J, the gap between germline ends came to 12 bases. This CDR3 is built from 14 residues. The CDR3, as DNA: TGTGCTAGTGGTTTCCGTCTCCAGGGCACTGAAGCTTTCTTT. Translation: CASGFRLQGTEAFF.

This clone was observed a few times. The CDR3 region is CASLTATRGQPQHF. The CDR3 nucleotides are TGTGCCAGCTTGACCGCCACCCGGGGTCAGCCCCAGCATTTT. The chain combines TRBV28 with TRBJ1-5; D unclear. V shed 8 bases and J shed 6 bases, with 17 bases lying between them. The CDR3 totals 14 residues. Germline CDR1 and CDR2: MDHEN and SYDVKM.

The V gene is TRBV7-6, the J gene TRBJ2-1; 9 bases are a match to TRBD2. The CDR3 length is 13 residues. The trim removed 10 bases at V and 7 bases at J, leaving 8 bases unmatched. In germline, CDR1 is SGHVS, CDR2 FNYEAQ. The CDR3 region is CANWTSERNEQFF. The CDR3 DNA follows: TGTGCCAACTGGACTAGCGAGAGAAATGAGCAGTTCTTC.

This chain connects TRBV19 to TRBJ2-5, with D possibly matching TRBD2 (6 bases). Trimming shortened V by 8 bases and J by 5 bases, and 15 bases separated the two germline ends. This CDR3 has 13 amino acids. Germline V gene lookup returns CDR1 LNHDA and CDR2 SQIVND (reference sequence). The CDR3 DNA sequence: TGTGCCAGTGGGTCAGGGAGGTTGGAGACCCAGTACTTC. It specifies CASGSGRLETQYF.

A few counts support this clone. V and J are TRBV11-3 and TRBJ2-3; TRBD1 might be the D (6 bases). Germline V gene lookup returns CDR1 SGHNT and CDR2 YENEEA. The CDR3 length is 16 residues. The V end was cut by 5 bases, the J end by 0 bases, with 15 bases between. This chain's CDR3 is CASSPGAFVSTDTQYF. The DNA for the CDR3 is TGTGCCAGCAGCCCAGGGGCCTTTGTTAGCACAGATACGCAGTATTTT.

CDR3 in amino acids: CASSVDREAYGYTF. The CDR3 nucleotides are TGTGCCAGCTCGGTGGACAGGGAAGCTTATGGCTACACCTTC. The rearrangement uses TRBV18 and TRBJ1-2, with 8 positions matching TRBD1. CDR3 length: 14 amino acids. Germline V CDR1 and CDR2: KGHSH, LQKENI. V gave up 6 bases and J gave up 5 bases; unmatched junction bases: 8.

This chain connects TRBV7-3 to TRBJ1-3, with TRBD1 matching 8 bases. CDR1 is SGHTA, CDR2 FQGTGA, per germline. The V and J ends lost 5 bases and 0 bases, in that order; junction bases with no gene match: 6. This CDR3 comprises 16 residues. The CDR3 sequence is CASSPLGTGSGNTIYF. In DNA, the CDR3 is TGTGCCAGCAGCCCTCTTGGGACAGGCTCTGGAAACACCATATATTTT.

The genes are TRBV2 and TRBJ2-2; tentatively, D is TRBD1 (6 bases). Per the germline V gene, CDR1 is SNHLY and CDR2 is FYNNEI. The CDR3 has 14 residues. Trimming pared 5 bases from V and 6 bases from J, leaving 13 bases between. The CDR3 region is CASSRNRAAGELFF. The DNA for the CDR3 is TGTGCCAGCAGTCGCAACAGGGCGGCCGGGGAGCTGTTTTTT. The complete variable domain, with remaining parts taken from reference TRBV2 and TRBJ2-2, reads EPEVTQTPSHQVTQMGQEVILRCVPISNHLYFYWYRQILGQKVEFLVSFYNNEISEKSEIFDDQFSVERPDGSNFTLKIRSTKLEDSAMYFCASSRNRAAGELFFGEGSRLTVL.

The gene calls are TRBV6-5 and TRBJ2-7; 7 bases are a match to TRBD1. Trimming took 7 bases from V and 1 from J; bases not matched to a gene: 7. Germline lookup yields CDR1 MNHEY and CDR2 SVGAGI. The CDR3 is 14 amino acids. Written as DNA, the CDR3 is TGTGCCAGCACCCGACAGGGCGTATCCTACGAGCAGTACTTC. Encoded protein: CASTRQGVSYEQYF.

The chain links TRBV5-4 to TRBJ1-4, with TRBD1 matching 7 bases. The ends lost 3 bases at V and 3 bases at J; junction bases unmatched: 8. Germline CDR1 is SGHNT and CDR2 is YYREEE (reference sequence). The CDR3 totals 16 residues. CDR3 residues: CASSSAGGQSNEKLFF. CDR3 coding DNA: TGTGCCAGCAGCTCGGCTGGGGGACAGTCTAATGAAAAACTGTTTTTT.

J is TRBJ1-2 and V is TRBV9; 7 positions agree with TRBD1. CDR1 and CDR2 from the germline V gene are SGDLS and YYNGEE. This CDR3 is built from 14 residues. V lost 5 bases, J lost 4 bases, and 8 bases stayed unmatched. The CDR3 reads CASSAQGSPYGYTF. CDR3 in DNA: TGTGCCAGCAGTGCACAGGGGAGCCCCTATGGCTACACCTTC.

This clone has more than one count but fewer than ten. The genes are TRBV5-4 and TRBJ2-3, with D tentatively TRBD1 (6 bases). The V end lost 4 bases, the J end lost 4 bases, and 16 bases lay between the germline ends. The CDR3 has 15 residues. Germline CDR1 SGHNT, CDR2 YYREEE (reference sequence). Written as DNA, the CDR3 is TGTGCCAGCAGCCTAGGGGGTGCCGGGGCAGATACGCAGTATTTT. It yields the protein CASSLGGAGADTQYF. The entire variable domain, with the rest obtained from reference TRBV5-4 and TRBJ2-3, is as follows: ETGVTQSPTHLIKTRGQQVTLRCSSQSGHNTVSWYQQALGQGPQFIFQYYREEENGRGNFPPRFSGLQFPNYSSELNVNALELDDSALYLCASSLGGAGADTQYFGPGTRLTVL.

The J gene is TRBJ2-3, the V gene TRBV27; 7 nucleotides align to TRBD2. Germline V CDR1 and CDR2: MNHEY, SMNVEV (reference sequence). CDR3 size: 13 residues. The V and J ends lost 6 bases and 5 bases, in that order; junction bases with no gene match: 5. The CDR3 sequence: CASRSSGGDTQYF. CDR3 bases: TGTGCCAGCAGATCGTCGGGGGGAGATACGCAGTATTTT.

The chain combines TRBV23-1 with TRBJ2-2, with TRBD1 matching 9 bases. TRBV23-1 is an ORF; its function is uncertain. There are 16 residues in the CDR3. Trimming at V came to 4 bases and at J to 5 bases, leaving 8 bases not matched to a gene. CDR3 DNA sequence: TGCGCCAGCAGTCTCTCCGGGACAGGGCAAACCGGGGAGCTGTTTTTT. Its protein product is CASSLSGTGQTGELFF.

The chain uses TRBV5-1 and TRBJ2-5; TRBD2 aligns across 16 bases. Germline-derived CDR1 and CDR2 are SGHRS and YFSETQ. V trimming: 5 bases; J trimming: 4 bases; junction bases outside the gene matches: 8. There are 17 residues in the CDR3. CDR3 amino acids: CASRSGTSGGAIETQYF. The DNA for the CDR3 is TGCGCCAGCAGGTCCGGGACTAGCGGGGGGGCCATAGAGACCCAGTACTTC.

This clone has a handful of counts. The CDR3 loop reads CASSKWELAHLDTQYF. In DNA form, the CDR3 reads TGTGCCAGCAGCAAATGGGAACTAGCCCATTTAGATACGCAGTATTTT. The chain is built from TRBV21-1 and TRBJ2-3; the DNA was not used to check the table's D call, TRBD2. TRBV21-1 counts as a pseudogene. The CDR3 spans 16 residues.

This clone was counted a few times. The J gene is TRBJ1-2, the V gene TRBV29-1, with D perhaps TRBD1 (5 bases). CDR1 and CDR2 from the germline V gene are SQVTM and ANQGSEA. The CDR3 covers 14 residues. Trimming removed 4 bases from V and 4 bases from J, with 16 bases in between. In DNA form, the CDR3 reads TGCAGCGTTGTCTTAACAGGAAAGGGCTATGGCTACACCTTC. Protein sequence: CSVVLTGKGYGYTF.

The CDR3 reads CAIRDLAGQGGELFF. The CDR3 DNA reads TGTGCCATCAGGGACTTAGCGGGACAGGGCGGGGAGCTGTTTTTT. The chain couples TRBV10-3 to TRBJ2-2; a possible D gene is TRBD1 (9 bases). There are 15 residues in the CDR3. CDR1 is ENHRY, CDR2 SYGVKD, per germline. The V end lost 6 bases, the J end lost 7 bases, and 18 bases lay between the germline ends.

This clone was counted a single time. The chain couples TRBV6-5 to TRBJ1-1; TRBD1 matches at 7 bases. Per germline, CDR1 MNHEY and CDR2 SVGAGI. Unmatched junction bases numbered 9, after V lost 3 bases and J lost 5 bases. The CDR3 has 15 amino acids. The CDR3 DNA reads TGTGCCAGCAGTTATCGTAGGCAGGGGGGAACTGAAGCTTTCTTT. Protein: CASSYRRQGGTEAFF.

The V call is TRBV29-1, the J call TRBJ2-7; 7 bases are a match to TRBD2. Unmatched junction bases numbered 4, after V lost 1 base and J lost 4 bases. Germline assignment: CDR1 SQVTM and CDR2 ANQGSEA. This CDR3 is 13 amino acids long. This CDR3 reads CSVEGTREYEQYF. The CDR3 DNA reads TGCAGCGTTGAAGGGACTAGAGAATACGAGCAGTACTTC.

This chain links TRBV6-1 with TRBJ1-1; 7 bases map to TRBD1. Germline CDR1 is MNHNS and CDR2 is SASEGT. Germline trimming cut 4 bases from V and 2 bases from J; bases unmatched to any gene: 4. The CDR3 loop spans 14 amino acids. The DNA for the CDR3 is TGTGCCAGCAGTGGGGACAGTTATAACACTGAAGCTTTCTTT. Translated: CASSGDSYNTEAFF.

CDR3 DNA sequence: TGTGCCAGCAGTTACTTTCAGGGGACAGTGAACACTGAAGCTTTCTTT. Encoded protein: CASSYFQGTVNTEAFF. The V gene is TRBV6-5, the J gene TRBJ1-1, with 7 nucleotides matching TRBD1. CDR3 length equals 16 residues. Looked up from germline, CDR1 is MNHEY and CDR2 is SVGAGI. The V and J ends lost 1 base and 0 bases, in that order; junction bases with no gene match: 5.

The V gene is TRBV4-1, the J gene TRBJ2-1, with 14 nucleotides matching TRBD2. V was pared by 2 bases and J by 5 bases, with 11 bases of the junction left unmatched. CDR3 size: 19 residues. The germline V gene encodes CDR1 MGHRA and CDR2 YSYEKL. The CDR3 DNA follows: TGCGCCAGCAGCCAACATAATGGGCGGACTAGCGGGGGGAACAATGAGCAGTTCTTC. It is translated as CASSQHNGRTSGGNNEQFF.